This paragraph covers one TCR beta chain sequence. Its antigen is undetermined. This record comes from a study of T cell responses to AZD1222 COVID-19 vaccine. Overall study context: Second doses that came at about 4 or about 12 weeks were put together.

Findings of the study overall: Following two doses of AZD1222, Spike-specific TCR breadth and depth rose. Spike as a whole was targeted by vaccine-associated CD4 TCRs, dominant at 160-218 and 743-854. Repertoires were obtained solely post-peak T cell response.

Between the trimmed V and J ends, which lost 3 bases and 1 base, there was a span of 11 bases. This CDR3 is 15 amino acids long. Per germline, CDR1 SGHAT and CDR2 FQNNGV. Measured with immunoSEQ multiplex PCR; TCRdb has only the in-frame clones, and not every one. The sample includes over 100,000 clones, more than 70% seen only once; the top ten take about a sixth. The sequence was obtained from an adult in good health. The source material was peripheral blood, sampled on day 0 of AZD1222 vaccination. The chain combines TRBV11-2 with TRBJ2-3; D ambiguous. The CDR3 DNA sequence: TGTGCCAGCAGCTTGGCAGGCGGACGCACAGATACGCAGTATTTT. This gives the protein CASSLAGGRTDTQYF.